The 23 T cell receptor beta chains given below trace back to one sample, sequenced in a study of T cell repertoires in cytomegalovirus infection. TCRdb reanalysed the reads using MiXCR and keeps one entry per CDR3 protein. The sample shows about 240,000 distinct CDR3 sequences, 6% to 8% of them seen only once. Input material: PBMCs. The origin of the receptors is a human donor in good health (CMV status not recorded). Some clones in this sample may be carry-over from other donors' samples.

This clonotype was counted at least ten times. A read error may be the cause here, since a much bigger clone is one base away. J is TRBJ1-1 and V is TRBV11-1; a weak D match, TRBD1 (6 bases). This CDR3 has 14 residues. The germline CDR1 and CDR2 sequences are SGHAT and FQDESV (reference sequence). The V end was cut by 3 bases, the J end by 1 base, with 9 bases between. Written as DNA, the CDR3 is TGTGCCAGCAGCTTGGACAGCCAGAACACTGAAGCTTTCTTT. Protein: CASSLDSQNTEAFF.

This clonotype was detected ten times or more. The V gene is TRBV18, the J gene TRBJ1-2; D uncertain. Germline CDR1 and CDR2: KGHSH and LQKENI. The CDR3 runs 14 residues. Trimming cost V 1 base and J 5 bases, with 11 bases left between them. The CDR3 spells CASSPRQERYGYTF. The CDR3 nucleotides are TGTGCCAGCTCACCACGGCAGGAAAGATATGGCTACACCTTC. The full variable domain, in which reference TRBV18 and TRBJ1-2 provide the parts outside the CDR3, is NAGVMQNPRHLVRRRGQEARLRCSPMKGHSHVYWYRQLPEEGLKFMVYLQKENIIDESGMPKERFSAEFPKEGPSILRIQQVVRGDSAAYFCASSPRQERYGYTFGSGTRLTVV.

This clonotype showed up many times. This chain links TRBV12-3 or TRBV12-4 with TRBJ2-2; maybe TRBD1 (6 bases). The length of the CDR3 is 14 residues. The ends were cut back, 8 bases at V and 0 bases at J, with 10 bases in the middle. CDR3 amino acids: CASRGGPNTGELFF. The CDR3 DNA sequence: TGTGCCAGCCGTGGGGGCCCGAACACCGGGGAGCTGTTTTTT.

This clonotype was counted between two and nine times. The J gene is TRBJ2-6, the V gene TRBV29-1; D gene unclear. The CDR3 runs 13 residues. The germline V gene has CDR1 SQVTM and CDR2 ANQGSEA. The V gene lost 5 bases and the J gene lost 1 base, with 6 bases spanning the gap. The CDR3 here is CSVLTSGANVLTF. DNA for the CDR3: TGCAGCGTTCTGACGTCTGGGGCCAACGTCCTGACTTTC.

In this sample, this clonotype turned up many times. The V gene is TRBV7-2, the J gene TRBJ1-4; D unresolved. V lost 1 base and J lost 4, with 7 bases in between. CDR1 SGHTA and CDR2 FQGNSA come from the germline V gene. CDR3 length: 14 amino acids. CDR3 residues: CASSLVLGNEKLFF. The CDR3 DNA reads TGTGCCAGCAGCTTAGTCCTGGGTAATGAAAAACTGTTTTTT.

This clonotype was observed many times. V and J are TRBV12-3 or TRBV12-4 and TRBJ2-7; D gene ambiguous. Trimming pared 3 bases from V and 7 bases from J, leaving 16 bases between. This CDR3 spans 14 amino acids. CDR3 coding DNA: TGTGCCAGCAGTTTTGACGGAAGCCCCAGAGAGCAGTACTTC. Its translation: CASSFDGSPREQYF.

The sample holds many counts of this clonotype. The chain recombines TRBV28 with TRBJ1-6, with D perhaps TRBD1 (5 bases). V was cut by 9 bases and J by 11 bases, with 11 bases left in between. The CDR3 is 11 amino acids. Germline values: CDR1 MDHEN, CDR2 SYDVKM. CDR3 sequence reads: CASHTGPPLHF. The CDR3 DNA sequence: TGTGCCAGTCATACAGGACCACCCCTCCACTTT.

The sample holds a few counts of this clonotype. The CDR3 nucleotides read TGTGCCAGCGGCGTCCTCGTTGATGAGCAGTTCTTC. It codes for CASGVLVDEQFF. The chain joins TRBV6-2 or TRBV6-3 to TRBJ2-1; no definite D call. CDR1 MNHEY and CDR2 SVGEGT come from the germline V gene. V lost 8 bases and J 8 bases, leaving 13 bases between the germline ends. The CDR3 length is 12 residues.

This clonotype was detected ten times or more. The V and J genes are TRBV7-2 and TRBJ2-3, with D uncertain. With 1 base removed from V and 6 bases from J, the gap between germline ends came to 8 bases. From germline, CDR1 is SGHTA and CDR2 FQGNSA. This CDR3 comprises 13 residues. In nucleotides, the CDR3 is TGTGCCAGCAGCTTAGGGCCAGCGGATACGCAGTATTTT. As protein: CASSLGPADTQYF.

In its sample, this clonotype was seen a few times. V usage is TRBV19 and J usage is TRBJ2-3; D gene unclear. CDR3 size: 14 residues. CDR1 LNHDA and CDR2 SQIVND come from the germline V gene (reference sequence). The V end lost 4 bases, the J end lost 4 bases, and 12 bases lay between the germline ends. CDR3 sequence reads: CASSRGYNPDTQYF. The DNA for the CDR3 is TGTGCCAGTAGTAGGGGTTACAATCCAGATACGCAGTATTTT.

This clonotype was observed many times. The gene calls are TRBV7-8 and TRBJ1-1; TRBD1 aligns across 8 bases. Trimming removed 4 bases from V and 3 bases from J; junction bases left unmatched: 13. Germline loops: CDR1 SGHVS, CDR2 FQNEAQ. The CDR3 has 17 residues. CDR3 protein: CASSYASRGHRDTEAFF. The DNA of the CDR3 is TGTGCCAGCAGCTACGCCTCCAGGGGGCATAGGGACACTGAAGCTTTCTTT.

This clonotype was picked up many times. The chain combines TRBV7-2 with TRBJ1-6; no reliable D call. Germline assignment: CDR1 SGHTA and CDR2 FQGNSA. There are 11 residues in the CDR3. Deletions cut 1 base from V and 8 bases from J, with 0 bases between. DNA for the CDR3: TGTGCCAGCAGCTTAGATTCACCCCTCCACTTT. Amino acid sequence: CASSLDSPLHF.

This clonotype was seen ten or more times. This chain links TRBV9 with TRBJ1-5; a possible D gene is TRBD1 (5 bases). Trimming pared 0 bases from V and 6 bases from J, leaving 13 bases between. The CDR3 contains 15 residues. The germline V gene encodes CDR1 SGDLS and CDR2 YYNGEE. The CDR3 DNA follows: TGTGCCAGCAGCGTAGCAGGGACGCGGGGTCAGCCCCAGCATTTT. This encodes CASSVAGTRGQPQHF.

This clonotype was picked up many times. The chain combines TRBV7-9 with TRBJ1-6; D gene uncertain. V lost 5 bases and J lost 1, with 6 bases in between. The length of the CDR3 is 14 residues. Germline V gene data show CDR1 as SEHNR and CDR2 as FQNEAQ (reference sequence). In nucleotides, the CDR3 is TGTGCCAGCAGCCTAGAATCCTATAATTCACCCCTCCACTTT. Translating gives CASSLESYNSPLHF.

The sample holds many counts of this clonotype. The V call is TRBV6-5, the J call TRBJ2-3; D is possibly TRBD1 or TRBD2 (5 bases each). V lost 0 bases to trimming and J lost 2 bases, with 12 bases between them. The V gene's germline CDR1 is MNHEY and CDR2 SVGAGI. There are 16 residues in the CDR3. The CDR3 bases are TGTGCCAGCAGTTACTCGGGGCTAGCCTCCACAGATACGCAGTATTTT. Its translation is CASSYSGLASTDTQYF.

There are many counts of this clonotype. V usage is TRBV29-1 and J usage is TRBJ1-2, with 8 bases identical to TRBD1. Germline CDR1 SQVTM, CDR2 ANQGSEA. The CDR3 is 12 residues long. The V gene end was trimmed by 4 bases and the J gene end by 5 bases; junction bases not matched to a gene: 3. CDR3 residues: CSVGDRGYGYTF. CDR3 DNA sequence: TGCAGCGTTGGAGACAGGGGATATGGCTACACCTTC.

This clonotype was counted many times. The V call is TRBV6-4, the J call TRBJ2-3; D is uncertain. The CDR3 has 14 residues. V shed 2 bases and J shed 0 bases, with 6 bases lying between them. The germline V gene has CDR1 MRHNA and CDR2 SNTAGT. CDR3 nucleotide sequence: TGTGCCAGCAGTGACGAAGGAAGCACAGATACGCAGTATTTT. Protein sequence: CASSDEGSTDTQYF.

In this sample, this clonotype turned up many times. The chain links TRBV28 to TRBJ2-7; 10 positions match TRBD1. The CDR3 sequence is 16 residues long. J lost 5 bases, V lost 5 bases, and 12 bases had no gene match. In germline, CDR1 is MDHEN, CDR2 SYDVKM. Written as DNA, the CDR3 is TGTGCCAGCAGTCCTAGATGGACAGGGGGGAGAGACGAGCAGTACTTC. Protein product: CASSPRWTGGRDEQYF.

This clonotype was seen many times. The chain couples TRBV7-8 to TRBJ2-1; no firm D call. The germline gives CDR1 SGHVS, CDR2 FQNEAQ. The CDR3 contains 14 residues. Deletions cut 3 bases from V and 5 bases from J, with 11 bases between. Here the CDR3 DNA reads TGTGCCAGCAGCTTTGTCATTTCCGACAATGAGCAGTTCTTC. Protein: CASSFVISDNEQFF.

This clonotype was seen ten or more times. The rearrangement links TRBV15 to TRBJ2-5; TRBD1 agrees at 8 bases. CDR3 size: 16 residues. V lost 1 base to trimming and J lost 4 bases; unmatched junction nucleotides: 8. Germline V gene data show CDR1 as LNHNV and CDR2 as YYDKDF (reference sequence). The CDR3 here is CATSRGLDRAGETQYF. The CDR3 nucleotides are TGTGCCACCAGCAGAGGCTTGGACAGGGCAGGAGAGACCCAGTACTTC.

In its sample, this clonotype was seen many times. This chain connects TRBV20-1 to TRBJ1-1; D is ambiguous. Per germline, CDR1 DFQATT and CDR2 SNEGSKA (reference sequence). This CDR3 spans 14 amino acids. The V and J ends lost 0 bases and 2 bases respectively, with 10 bases between them. The DNA for the CDR3 is TGCAGTGCTAGAGATAACGCCAGAAACACTGAAGCTTTCTTT. It is translated as CSARDNARNTEAFF.

Ten or more counts support this clonotype. The V gene is TRBV7-2, the J gene TRBJ2-7, with D possibly being TRBD1 (6 bases). V was clipped by 1 base and J by 3 bases, with 13 bases between them. Germline V lookup: CDR1 SGHTA, CDR2 FQGNSA. The CDR3 length is 15 residues. DNA of the CDR3: TGTGCCAGCAGCTTAGGTGGGGCAGGGGACTACGAGCAGTACTTC. Translation gives CASSLGGAGDYEQYF. The variable domain in full, completed from reference TRBV7-2 and TRBJ2-7, reads GAGVSQSPSNKVTEKGKDVELRCDPISGHTALYWYRQSLGQGLEFLIYFQGNSAPDKSGLPSDRFSAERTGGSVSTLTIQRTQQEDSAVYLCASSLGGAGDYEQYFGPGTRLTVT.

This clonotype has ten or more counts. The V gene is TRBV5-6, the J gene TRBJ1-2, with D unclear. This CDR3 comprises 14 residues. V was pared by 4 bases and J by 0 bases, with 10 bases between. The germline V gene has CDR1 SGHDT and CDR2 YYEEEE. This CDR3 reads CASSGAMPNYGYTF. In DNA form, the CDR3 reads TGTGCCAGCAGCGGCGCGATGCCTAACTATGGCTACACCTTC.